This T cell receptor (beta chain) appears in the sequencing data of a study of T cells in Graves' hyperthyroidism and ophthalmopathy. The study, taken as a whole, reports: Blood also held most thyroid clonotypes expanded beyond 0.001.

Only a few counts were recorded for this clonotype. What it binds is not known. It was RNA transcripts that yielded the amplified TCR beta CDR3 regions. When the TCR CDR3 underwent first-round RT-PCR, the HTBI primer set was used. Each CDR3 protein gets one entry after TCRdb re-called the multiplex PCR reads with MiXCR. Of roughly 840,000 distinct CDR3 sequences listed, over 35% are singletons. An absence of ophthalmopathy progression within 18 months meant stable Graves' hyperthyroidism. Hyperthyroidism patients were newly diagnosed, had disease duration under 2 months, and were aged 18 to 65 years. Sequenced material: blood. The sequence derives from a man aged 18-30 years with Graves' hyperthyroidism.

CDR3 protein: CASSLKTEGTEAFF. DNA of the CDR3: TGCGCCAGCAGCCTCAAGACTGAGGGGACTGAAGCTTTCTTT. The rearrangement joins TRBV5-1 to TRBJ1-1; D might be TRBD1 (5 bases). V was pared by 4 bases and J by 5 bases, with 15 bases between. Germline CDR1 reads SGHRS; CDR2 reads YFSETQ. This CDR3 is 14 amino acids long.